A single sample gave rise to the 14 T cell receptor beta chains below, sequenced in a study of blood T cells in healthy people across ages. Then a second PCR, running roughly 7 to 12 cycles, was carried out with a sample-barcoded 5' primer and a J-beta primer mix. From the 5' RACE reads, TCRdb called clonotypes with MiXCR, one entry per CDR3 protein. The repertoire holds some 1.4 million distinct CDR3 sequences, with 42% as singletons. What was sequenced was blood. Every receptor here comes from a woman younger than 30 in good health.

This clonotype occurred a few times. The chain combines TRBV10-3 with TRBJ2-2; TRBD2 matches at 12 bases. CDR3 length: 15 residues. The germline V gene encodes CDR1 ENHRY and CDR2 SYGVKD. The junction had 8 bases not matched to a gene; V was cut back by 10 bases and J by 5 bases. The CDR3 protein is CATDPGLAGTGELFF. The CDR3 DNA reads as TGTGCCACCGATCCGGGACTAGCGGGTACCGGGGAGCTGTTTTTT.

This clonotype was counted between two and nine times. The junction departs from the called germline gene at one end, perhaps through a read error. The chain employs TRBV10-3 and TRBJ2-1; perhaps TRBD1 as D (6 bases). CDR1 ENHRY and CDR2 SYGVKD come from the germline V gene. CDR3 length: 16 amino acids. The CDR3 sequence: CATQRQQGSSYNERFF. The CDR3 DNA is TGTGCCACCCAACGACAACAGGGCAGCTCCTACAATGAGCGGTTCTTC.

This clonotype was detected only a few times. The chain uses TRBV4-2 and TRBJ2-7; either TRBD1 or TRBD2 may supply D (5 bases each). Germline CDR1 and CDR2: LGHNA and YNFKEQ. V was pared by 2 bases and J by 4 bases, with 15 bases between. The length of the CDR3 is 15 residues. CDR3 amino acids: CASSQTGTDFYEQYF. CDR3 nucleotide sequence: TGTGCCAGCAGCCAAACCGGGACGGATTTTTACGAGCAGTACTTC.

The V and J genes are TRBV25-1 and TRBJ1-4; D is unclear. This CDR3 contains 14 residues. The ends were cut back, 3 bases at V and 8 bases at J, with 13 bases in the middle. CDR1 is MGHDK and CDR2 is SYGVNS in the germline V gene. This chain's CDR3 is CASSDSFGQEKLFF. The CDR3 DNA sequence: TGTGCCAGCAGTGACTCCTTCGGCCAGGAAAAACTGTTTTTT.

In this sample, this clonotype turned up a few times. V gene TRBV24-1 combines with J gene TRBJ2-3; D uncertain. Germline loops: CDR1 KGHDR, CDR2 SFDVKD. Trimming pared 6 bases from V and 0 bases from J, leaving 12 bases between. This CDR3 has 15 residues. The CDR3 is CATSPTASSTDTQYF. The CDR3 region has the DNA TGTGCCACCAGTCCGACGGCTTCTAGCACAGATACGCAGTATTTT.

This clonotype was observed a handful of times. The chain recombines TRBV12-3 or TRBV12-4 with TRBJ2-1; the match to TRBD2 covers 8 bases. The length of the CDR3 is 10 residues. The V segment lost 5 bases and the J segment 14 bases; nucleotides outside the gene matches: 2. CDR3 sequence: CASSGTSEFF. In DNA, the CDR3 is TGTGCCAGCAGTGGGACTAGTGAGTTCTTC.

The genes are TRBV12-3 or TRBV12-4 and TRBJ2-5; a weak D match, TRBD1 (5 bases). The J call may be mistaken, given a closer DNA end match to TRBJ2-7. This CDR3 has 14 amino acids. The CDR3 sequence is CASRERGLPGEQYF. CDR3 sequence (DNA): TGTGCCAGCAGAGAAAGGGGCCTACCTGGCGAGCAGTACTTC.

The CDR3 reads CASSGQGSQETQYF. CDR3 nucleotides: TGTGCCAGCAGTGGACAGGGCTCCCAAGAGACCCAGTACTTC. The rearrangement uses TRBV2 and TRBJ2-5, with 7 positions matching TRBD1. J lost 1 base, V lost 4 bases, and 3 bases had no gene match. The CDR3 loop spans 14 amino acids. The germline gives CDR1 SNHLY, CDR2 FYNNEI.

V gene TRBV4-2 combines with J gene TRBJ1-2; perhaps TRBD1 as D (6 bases). Germline-derived CDR1 and CDR2 are LGHNA and YNFKEQ. The V and J ends lost 3 bases and 4 bases respectively, with 15 bases between them. The CDR3 spans 15 residues. The CDR3 bases are TGTGCCAGCAGCCAGGCCGGAACAGGGCCCTATGGCTACACCTTC. This codes for CASSQAGTGPYGYTF.

This clonotype was found a few times. The chain uses TRBV7-2 and TRBJ2-3; 8 bases line up with TRBD2. V was pared by 4 bases and J by 4 bases, with 16 bases of the junction left unmatched. The CDR3 is 18 residues long. In germline, CDR1 is SGHTA, CDR2 FQGNSA. The CDR3 loop is CASSSSSGTRAGADTQYF. CDR3 sequence (DNA): TGTGCCAGCAGCTCCTCTTCCGGGACTAGGGCGGGCGCAGATACGCAGTATTTT.

This clonotype was found a few times. The J gene is TRBJ2-7, the V gene TRBV14; D not resolved. There are 14 residues in the CDR3. Between the trimmed V and J ends, which lost 4 bases and 7 bases, there was a span of 17 bases. Germline values: CDR1 SGHDN, CDR2 FVKESK. CDR3: CASSRELGFSEQYF. CDR3 in DNA: TGTGCCAGCAGCCGTGAGCTAGGGTTTAGTGAGCAGTACTTC.

The V and J genes are TRBV10-2 and TRBJ1-4; TRBD1 is a possible D gene (5 bases). V lost 5 bases to trimming and J lost 3 bases, with 13 bases between them. Germline V gives CDR1 WSHSY, CDR2 SAAADI. The CDR3 is made up of 15 amino acids. Here the CDR3 reads CASSWRDEANEKLFF. In DNA, the CDR3 is TGCGCCAGCAGTTGGAGGGACGAGGCTAATGAAAAACTGTTTTTT.

This clonotype was observed a few times. The V gene is TRBV12-5, the J gene TRBJ2-3, with D hard to call. Germline V gives CDR1 LGHNT, CDR2 FRNRAP. The V gene lost 4 bases and the J gene lost 8 bases, with 16 bases spanning the gap. This CDR3 has 14 residues. The CDR3 sequence: CASGSLGITGTQYF. The CDR3, as DNA: TGTGCTAGTGGTTCGCTGGGCATCACCGGTACGCAGTATTTT. Looking up the rest from reference TRBV12-5 and TRBJ2-3 gives the full variable domain: DARVTQTPRHKVTEMGQEVTMRCQPILGHNTVFWYRQTMMQGLELLAYFRNRAPLDDSGMPKDRFSAEMPDATLATLKIQPSEPRDSAVYFCASGSLGITGTQYFGPGTRLTVL.

This clonotype was counted between two and nine times. V and J are TRBV6-1 and TRBJ1-2; no definite D call. Between the trimmed V and J ends, which lost 3 bases and 8 bases, there was a span of 16 bases. The CDR3 contains 14 residues. Per germline, CDR1 MNHNS and CDR2 SASEGT. The CDR3 reads CASSDPEGVHGYTF. The CDR3 DNA is TGTGCCAGCAGTGACCCTGAGGGAGTTCACGGCTACACCTTC.